This TCR beta chain was sequenced in a study of CD8 T cells in ankylosing spondylitis (dated by TCRdb to about 2017). General notes on the study: To find TCR variants linked to disease, the study profiled T cell receptor beta repertoires in ankylosing spondylitis patients and healthy donors. In total, the full study cohort was made up of roughly 110 healthy donors and 25 ankylosing spondylitis patients. Samples of peripheral blood were taken, and for ankylosing spondylitis patients, synovial fluid was collected as well.

This clonotype came up a few times. Its antigen is currently not known. No base quality information exists; no much larger clone differs at one position. V and J lose 0 bases and 0 bases, and a span of 10 bases separates them. CDR1 and CDR2 were assigned from the germline V gene as MGHRA and YSYEKL. There are 16 amino acids in the CDR3, from cysteine to phenylalanine inclusive. Only the CDR3 DNA stays, 48 bases, in frame from base 1. Sequencing was carried out with an Illumina HiSeq 2500. TCR beta libraries were prepared by quantitative 5'-RACE with molecular barcodes. The authors processed their data as follows. A new computational method, built on a probabilistic model of VDJ rearrangement, was used to identify disease-linked TCR variants. The raw public data were reprocessed by TCRdb itself: fastp quality trimming at Q25, MiXCR clonotype calling, in-frame beta chains only. A single entry per CDR3 protein holds the most common genes and DNA from its merged rows. The V and J calls come from TCRdb's annotation, not from the publication. The sample includes fewer than 200,000 distinct CDR3 sequences, with 9.8% observed a single time. The top ten clonotypes cover about 15% of the sample.

The paper's findings and limits, for the study overall: Blood from ankylosing spondylitis patients appeared to be characterized by a TCR beta motif composed of eight or nine highly homologous amino acid variants. Some motif variants were previously reported in synovial fluid and blood of reactive arthritis patients, suggesting common disease-initiation mechanisms. The disease-linked clones showed a CD8+ phenotype and occurred at relatively low frequencies in peripheral blood. Significant enrichment of the disease-linked clones was reported in matched synovial fluid samples from ankylosing spondylitis patients.

The receptor was derived from a female donor with ankylosing spondylitis or in good health (not recorded which). The chain is made from TRBV4-1 and TRBJ2-3; no D gene can be assigned with confidence. The sample comprised blood, either unsorted or a sorted T cell fraction (not recorded which). In nucleotide form, the sequence is TGCGCCAGCAGCCAAGATCTTCTTTCTAGCACAGATACGCAGTATTTT. The translation is CASSQDLLSSTDTQYF.